This T cell receptor beta chain was recorded in a study of T-cell memory formation after mild COVID-19. Study-wide findings and caveats: The main location of contracting CD4+ clones was CM and EM, and that of contracting CD8+ clones was EMRA.

For this clonotype: The antigen is not known.

TCRdb ran MiXCR on the 5' RACE reads and lists one entry per CDR3 protein. The table lists under 300,000 distinct CDR3 sequences, roughly 10% of them singletons. Germline V lookup: CDR1 MGHRA, CDR2 YSYEKL. The CDR3 sequence is 16 residues long. With 2 bases clipped from V and 8 bases from J, the junction kept 11 bases outside the gene matches. This sequence joins TRBV4-1 and TRBJ2-4; 8 nucleotides line up with TRBD2. This TCR derives from a man between 18 and 35 years old who had mild COVID-19 (a few samples of this study predate the infection). Cell type and time point are not known. Input material: PBMCs or a T cell subset sorted from them (not recorded which). The CDR3 nucleotides read TGCGCCAGCAGCCAACTATTCAGCGGGGGCGGGGACATTCAGTACTTC. It encodes CASSQLFSGGGDIQYF.